Presented here are 27 T cell receptor beta chains from one specimen sequenced in a study of beta chain features in type 1 diabetes. Study-wide findings and caveats: TCRB CDR3 length was moderately but significantly reduced in all four CD4+ subsets of Type 1 diabetes patients.

As every portion of the isolated RNA was reverse transcribed, the sequencing read expressed TCRB transcripts. TCRdb's table, derived via immunoSEQ multiplex PCR, lists solely in-frame clones and lacks some. Of around 40,000 clones listed, approximately 72% are singletons. What these receptors recognize is not known. Sequencing input: Tregs from blood. Receptor source: a woman aged 18-29 years with type 1 diabetes.

V usage is TRBV29-1 and J usage is TRBJ2-5; D unclear. Germline V CDR1 and CDR2: SQVTM, ANQGSEA. The germline V and J ends were trimmed by 5 bases and 2 bases, with 15 bases remaining between them. This CDR3 comprises 14 residues. In nucleotides, the CDR3 is TGCAGCGTTCTTTTTTACCAGGTGCAAGAGACCCAGTACTTC. It encodes CSVLFYQVQETQYF.

The CDR3 is CASSFAGGGQPQHF. The DNA for the CDR3 is TGCGCCAGCAGCTTCGCGGGGGGAGGACAGCCCCAGCATTTT. This sequence joins TRBV5-1 and TRBJ1-5, with D possibly TRBD1 on 5 matching bases. Germline V CDR1 and CDR2: SGHRS, YFSETQ. This CDR3 spans 14 amino acids. The V end lost 2 bases, the J end lost 7 bases, and 13 bases lay between the germline ends.

The chain uses TRBV18 and TRBJ1-6; unclear D gene. With 1 base removed from V and 6 bases from J, the gap between germline ends came to 13 bases. There are 16 residues in the CDR3. Germline V gene sequence: CDR1 KGHSH, CDR2 LQKENI. This CDR3 is CASSPRSGVGNSPLHF. The CDR3 coding sequence is TGTGCCAGCTCACCACGGAGCGGGGTTGGTAATTCACCCCTCCACTTT.

V and J are TRBV20-1 and TRBJ1-2; 8 bases map to TRBD1. Germline loops: CDR1 DFQATT, CDR2 SNEGSKA (reference sequence). J lost 7 bases, V lost 5 bases, and 0 bases had no gene match. This CDR3 is 10 amino acids long. The CDR3 coding sequence is TGCAGTGCTGGACAGGGTGGCTACACCTTC. This sequence encodes CSAGQGGYTF.

V usage is TRBV19 and J usage is TRBJ1-2, with D hard to call. Trimming left V 6 bases short and J 12 bases short, with 14 bases between. The CDR3 totals 11 residues. The germline V gene has CDR1 LNHDA and CDR2 SQIVND (reference sequence). CDR3 bases: TGTGCCAGTAGCCCCGGCGGAAGTCACACCTTC. Its protein is CASSPGGSHTF.

V and J are TRBV28 and TRBJ2-1; 10 nucleotides align to TRBD2. The V segment lost 7 bases and the J segment 6 bases; nucleotides outside the gene matches: 6. Per the germline V gene, CDR1 is MDHEN and CDR2 is SYDVKM. CDR3 length: 14 residues. CDR3 residues: CASNPAGGSNEQFF. In DNA, the CDR3 is TGTGCCAGCAACCCAGCGGGAGGGTCCAATGAGCAGTTCTTC.

The CDR3 is CASYPGRQSGANVLTF. The CDR3 DNA reads as TGTGCCAGCTATCCCGGGAGACAATCCGGGGCCAACGTCCTGACTTTC. This chain connects TRBV7-8 to TRBJ2-6; D perhaps matches TRBD2 (6 bases). The V end was cut by 8 bases, the J end by 4 bases, with 18 bases between. This CDR3 contains 16 residues. Germline CDR1 reads SGHVS; CDR2 reads FQNEAQ.

The V call is TRBV15, the J call TRBJ1-2; a weak D match, TRBD1 (6 bases). The V gene lost 5 bases and the J gene lost 7 bases, with 17 bases spanning the gap. Germline CDR1 is LNHNV and CDR2 is YYDKDF (reference sequence). CDR3 length: 14 amino acids. The CDR3 region has the DNA TGTGCCACCAGCCGGGGCGAGAGGGGGAGTGGCTACACCTTC. Its translation is CATSRGERGSGYTF. The full variable domain, with the rest looked up from reference TRBV15 and TRBJ1-2, is DAMVIQNPRYQVTQFGKPVTLSCSQTLNHNVMYWYQQKSSQAPKLLFHYYDKDFNNEADTPDNFQSRRPNTSFCFLDIRSPGLGDTAMYLCATSRGERGSGYTFGSGTRLTVV.

The chain combines TRBV2 with TRBJ1-2; TRBD1 might be the D (5 bases). The CDR3 has 16 residues. Looked up from germline, CDR1 is SNHLY and CDR2 is FYNNEI. The V end lost 0 bases, the J end lost 8 bases, and 19 bases lay between the germline ends. CDR3 in DNA: TGTGCCAGCAGTGAAGCGCAGGGCCCGGGCCTCCCGGGCTACACCTTC. It encodes CASSEAQGPGLPGYTF.

This chain connects TRBV6-6 to TRBJ2-7; tentative D call: TRBD1 (5 bases). Germline assignment: CDR1 MNHNY and CDR2 SVGAGI (reference sequence). CDR3 length: 14 residues. V was cut by 6 bases and J by 3 bases, with 15 bases left in between. CDR3 loop: CASSELTGVYEQYF. As DNA, the CDR3 is TGTGCCAGCAGCGAACTTACAGGAGTCTACGAGCAGTACTTC.

The table lists this clone with a few counts. The chain couples TRBV7-2 to TRBJ2-1; D is possibly TRBD1 (5 bases). CDR3 length equals 13 residues. The V end lost 3 bases, the J end lost 8 bases, and 11 bases lay between the germline ends. CDR1 is SGHTA, CDR2 FQGNSA, per germline. In nucleotides, the CDR3 is TGTGCCAGCAGCTTCAAGGGGTCCGATGAGCAGTTCTTC. Its protein is CASSFKGSDEQFF.

V gene TRBV5-1 combines with J gene TRBJ2-5; possibly TRBD2 for D (5 bases). The germline V and J ends were trimmed by 0 bases and 4 bases, with 13 bases remaining between them. Germline V lookup: CDR1 SGHRS, CDR2 YFSETQ. The CDR3 extends over 15 amino acids. The CDR3 here is CASSLVASFRETQYF. For the CDR3, the DNA is TGCGCCAGCAGCTTGGTAGCTAGCTTTAGAGAGACCCAGTACTTC. Based on the CDR3 plus reference TRBV5-1 and TRBJ2-5, the full variable domain is KAGVTQTPRYLIKTRGQQVTLSCSPISGHRSVSWYQQTPGQGLQFLFEYFSETQRNKGNFPGRFSGRQFSNSRSEMNVSTLELGDSALYLCASSLVASFRETQYFGPGTRLLVL.

The rearrangement uses TRBV2 and TRBJ2-3; 7 positions agree with TRBD2. V gave up 6 bases and J gave up 1 base; unmatched junction bases: 7. The CDR3 has 15 amino acids. Germline V lookup: CDR1 SNHLY, CDR2 FYNNEI. CDR3 in DNA: TGTGCCAGCAGCCCCGGGGCGGGGGGCACAGATACGCAGTATTTT. It is translated as CASSPGAGGTDTQYF.

This chain connects TRBV11-2 to TRBJ2-7; 8 bases agree with TRBD2. CDR1 SGHAT and CDR2 FQNNGV come from the germline V gene. The trim removed 5 bases at V and 3 bases at J, leaving 15 bases unmatched. The CDR3 sequence is 17 residues long. The CDR3 here is CASSPVPHSGTSYEQYF. CDR3 sequence (DNA): TGTGCCAGCAGCCCGGTACCTCATAGCGGGACGAGCTACGAGCAGTACTTC.

The chain recombines TRBV12-5 with TRBJ2-3; 8 positions match TRBD1. J lost 4 bases, V lost 8 bases, and 5 bases had no gene match. Germline loops: CDR1 LGHNT, CDR2 FRNRAP. This CDR3 is built from 13 residues. In nucleotides, the CDR3 is TGTGCTAGTAAGGCAGGGGGCCCAGATACGCAGTATTTT. Translated: CASKAGGPDTQYF.

The sample holds a few counts of this clone. V usage is TRBV7-9 and J usage is TRBJ1-2; TRBD1 is a possible D gene (6 bases). Trimming left V 7 bases short and J 4 bases short, with 10 bases between. The CDR3 extends over 12 amino acids. The germline V gene encodes CDR1 SEHNR and CDR2 FQNEAQ (reference sequence). CDR3 nucleotide sequence: TGTGCCAGCAACCCACAGGGCTATGGCTACACCTTC. Its protein is CASNPQGYGYTF.

This rearrangement joins TRBV10-3 to TRBJ2-7; 7 bases are a match to TRBD1. This CDR3 is built from 11 residues. From germline, CDR1 is ENHRY and CDR2 SYGVKD. The V and J ends lost 9 bases and 6 bases, in that order; junction bases with no gene match: 5. The DNA of the CDR3 is TGTGCCATACAAAACAGGGGCGAGCAGTACTTC. Translation: CAIQNRGEQYF.

The CDR3, as DNA: TGTGCCAGCAGCGTGCCAGGGTATGGCTATGGCTACACCTTC. It yields the protein CASSVPGYGYGYTF. The chain employs TRBV9 and TRBJ1-2; D may be TRBD1 (5 bases). The CDR3 runs to 14 residues. In germline, CDR1 is SGDLS, CDR2 YYNGEE. Trimming took 2 bases from V and 4 from J, leaving 12 bases between them.

CDR3 sequence reads: CASSVDLGSYEQYF. The CDR3 region has the DNA TGTGCCAGCAGCGTAGATCTGGGGAGCTACGAGCAGTACTTC. V and J are TRBV9 and TRBJ2-5; D may be TRBD2 (5 bases). The DNA end lines up better with TRBJ2-7; the J call may be wrong. Germline CDR1 and CDR2: SGDLS and YYNGEE. The CDR3 spans 14 residues.

This chain connects TRBV28 to TRBJ1-4; the D gene is possibly TRBD1 (6 bases). The CDR3 is made up of 15 amino acids. The germline V gene has CDR1 MDHEN and CDR2 SYDVKM. V was shortened by 0 bases and J by 13 bases, with 18 bases between the two germline ends. DNA of the CDR3: TGTGCCAGCAGTTTATGGGTGGCAGGGGTTCGGGGACTGTTTTTT. Translated: CASSLWVAGVRGLFF.

This chain joins TRBV7-9 and TRBJ2-1; the D gene is possibly TRBD2 (5 bases). Germline V gives CDR1 SEHNR, CDR2 FQNEAQ (reference sequence). This CDR3 region has 16 residues. The ends were cut back, 1 base at V and 2 bases at J, with 12 bases in the middle. CDR3 sequence: CASSLEAGLTYNEQFF. The CDR3 bases are TGTGCCAGCAGCTTAGAGGCGGGTTTGACCTACAATGAGCAGTTCTTC.

This clone occurred once. V is TRBV9 and J is TRBJ2-5; 13 bases fit TRBD2. V was pared by 3 bases and J by 2 bases, with 7 bases of the junction left unmatched. Looked up from germline, CDR1 is SGDLS and CDR2 is YYNGEE. This CDR3 spans 17 amino acids. CDR3 coding DNA: TGTGCCAGCAGCGGTAGTGGGACTAGCGGGGAGCAAGAGACCCAGTACTTC. Its translation: CASSGSGTSGEQETQYF.

This rearrangement joins TRBV2 to TRBJ1-1; D gene ambiguous. Trimming left V 5 bases short and J 0 bases short, with 4 bases between. The CDR3 extends over 12 amino acids. Germline lookup yields CDR1 SNHLY and CDR2 FYNNEI. The CDR3 protein is CASSLLNTEAFF. CDR3 in DNA: TGTGCCAGCAGTCTGTTGAACACTGAAGCTTTCTTT. Full variable domain (missing parts from reference TRBV2 and TRBJ1-1): EPEVTQTPSHQVTQMGQEVILRCVPISNHLYFYWYRQILGQKVEFLVSFYNNEISEKSEIFDDQFSVERPDGSNFTLKIRSTKLEDSAMYFCASSLLNTEAFFGQGTRLTVV.

V is TRBV4-3 and J is TRBJ2-2; 14 positions match TRBD2. This CDR3 has 20 amino acids. Germline CDR1 is LGHNA and CDR2 is YSLEER. The trim removed 3 bases at V and 0 bases at J, leaving 9 bases unmatched. CDR3 residues: CASSHLGLAGERANTGELFF. CDR3 sequence (DNA): TGCGCCAGCAGCCACTTGGGACTAGCGGGAGAACGGGCGAACACCGGGGAGCTGTTTTTT.

The chain couples TRBV6-5 to TRBJ2-7, with D tentatively TRBD2 (5 bases). This CDR3 comprises 13 residues. Trimming stripped 8 bases from V and 4 bases from J, with 15 bases between. Germline loops: CDR1 MNHEY, CDR2 SVGAGI. This chain's CDR3 is CASSSRGGYEQYF. The DNA for the CDR3 is TGTGCCAGCTCCTCACGGGGTGGTTACGAGCAGTACTTC.

V and J are TRBV7-9 and TRBJ1-2; the match to TRBD1 covers 9 bases. J lost 1 base, V lost 8 bases, and 2 bases had no gene match. This CDR3 has 13 residues. Germline V lookup: CDR1 SEHNR, CDR2 FQNEAQ (reference sequence). The CDR3 loop is CASEGQGNYGYTF. The CDR3 region has the DNA TGTGCCAGCGAGGGACAGGGTAACTATGGCTACACCTTC. The full variable domain, rest sourced from reference TRBV7-9 and TRBJ1-2, is DTGVSQNPRHKITKRGQNVTFRCDPISEHNRLYWYRQTLGQGPEFLTYFQNEAQLEKSRLLSDRFSAERPKGSFSTLEIQRTEQGDSAMYLCASEGQGNYGYTFGSGTRLTVV.

The chain links TRBV10-3 to TRBJ1-1; 9 positions match TRBD1. This CDR3 is 13 amino acids long. Germline loops: CDR1 ENHRY, CDR2 SYGVKD. With V trimmed by 8 bases and J by 4 bases, 5 bases remained unmatched. CDR3 bases: TGTGCCATCCGGGACAGGGCGGGCACTGAAGCTTTCTTT. This codes for CAIRDRAGTEAFF.